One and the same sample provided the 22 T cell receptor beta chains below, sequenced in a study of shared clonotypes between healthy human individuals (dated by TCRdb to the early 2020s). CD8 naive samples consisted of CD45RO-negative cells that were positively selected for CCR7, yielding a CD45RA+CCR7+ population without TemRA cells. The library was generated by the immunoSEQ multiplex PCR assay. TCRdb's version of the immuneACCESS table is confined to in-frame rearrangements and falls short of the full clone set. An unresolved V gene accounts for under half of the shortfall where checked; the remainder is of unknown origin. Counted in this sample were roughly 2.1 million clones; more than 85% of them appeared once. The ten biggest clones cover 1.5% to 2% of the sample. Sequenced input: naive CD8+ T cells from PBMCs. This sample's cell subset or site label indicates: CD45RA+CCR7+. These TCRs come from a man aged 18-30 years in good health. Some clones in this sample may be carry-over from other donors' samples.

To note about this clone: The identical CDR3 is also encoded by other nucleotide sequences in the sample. CDR3 in amino acids: CASSIGGNEQYF. The CDR3 nucleotides read TGTGCCAGTAGTATTGGGGGGAACGAGCAGTACTTC. The chain couples TRBV19 to TRBJ2-7; D possibly corresponds to TRBD2 (6 bases). The CDR3 covers 12 residues. Germline V gene data show CDR1 as LNHDA and CDR2 as SQIVND (reference sequence). Trimming pared 3 bases from V and 5 bases from J, leaving 8 bases between.

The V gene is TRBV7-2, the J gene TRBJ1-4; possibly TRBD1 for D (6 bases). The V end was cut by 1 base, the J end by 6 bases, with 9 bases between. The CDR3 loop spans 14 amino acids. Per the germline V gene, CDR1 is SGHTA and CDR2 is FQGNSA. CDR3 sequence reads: CASSLVGGHEKLFF. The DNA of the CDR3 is TGTGCCAGCAGCTTAGTGGGGGGCCATGAAAAACTGTTTTTT. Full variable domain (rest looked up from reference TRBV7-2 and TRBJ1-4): GAGVSQSPSNKVTEKGKDVELRCDPISGHTALYWYRQSLGQGLEFLIYFQGNSAPDKSGLPSDRFSAERTGGSVSTLTIQRTQQEDSAVYLCASSLVGGHEKLFFGSGTQLSVL.

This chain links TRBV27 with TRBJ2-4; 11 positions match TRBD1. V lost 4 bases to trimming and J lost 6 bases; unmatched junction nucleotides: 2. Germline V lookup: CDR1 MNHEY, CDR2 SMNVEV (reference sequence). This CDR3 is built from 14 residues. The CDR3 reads CASSSGTGGNIQYF. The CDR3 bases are TGTGCCAGCAGTTCCGGGACAGGGGGAAACATTCAGTACTTC.

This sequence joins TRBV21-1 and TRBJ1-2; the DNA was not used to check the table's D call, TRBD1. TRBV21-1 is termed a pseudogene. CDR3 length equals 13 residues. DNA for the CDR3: TGTGCCAGCAGCACCACAGGGGTCTATGGCTACACCTTC. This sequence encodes CASSTTGVYGYTF.

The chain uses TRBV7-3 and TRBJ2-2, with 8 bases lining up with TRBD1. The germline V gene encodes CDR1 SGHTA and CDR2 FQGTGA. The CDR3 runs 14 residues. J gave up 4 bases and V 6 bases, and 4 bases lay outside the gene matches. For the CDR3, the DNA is TGTGCCAGCAGTGGACAGGGATCCACCGGGGAGCTGTTTTTT. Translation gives CASSGQGSTGELFF.

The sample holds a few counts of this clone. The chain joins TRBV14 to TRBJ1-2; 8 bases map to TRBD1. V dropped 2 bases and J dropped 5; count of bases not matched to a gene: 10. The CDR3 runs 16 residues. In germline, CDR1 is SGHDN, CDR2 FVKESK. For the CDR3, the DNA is TGTGCCAGCAGCCAATTAAGGACAGGGAAGGAGTATGGCTACACCTTC. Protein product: CASSQLRTGKEYGYTF.

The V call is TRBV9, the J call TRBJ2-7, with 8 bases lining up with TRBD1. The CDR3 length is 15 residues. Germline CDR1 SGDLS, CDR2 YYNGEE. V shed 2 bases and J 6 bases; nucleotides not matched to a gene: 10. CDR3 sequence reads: CASSVGRDRISEQYF. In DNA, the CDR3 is TGTGCCAGCAGCGTTGGCCGGGACAGGATTTCCGAGCAGTACTTC.

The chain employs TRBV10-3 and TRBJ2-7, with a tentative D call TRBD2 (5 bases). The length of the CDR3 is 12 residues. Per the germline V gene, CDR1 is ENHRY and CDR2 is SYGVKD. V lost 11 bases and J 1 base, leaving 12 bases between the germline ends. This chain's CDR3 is CAVRTGSYEQYF. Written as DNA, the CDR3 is TGTGCCGTCCGGACTGGTTCCTACGAGCAGTACTTC.

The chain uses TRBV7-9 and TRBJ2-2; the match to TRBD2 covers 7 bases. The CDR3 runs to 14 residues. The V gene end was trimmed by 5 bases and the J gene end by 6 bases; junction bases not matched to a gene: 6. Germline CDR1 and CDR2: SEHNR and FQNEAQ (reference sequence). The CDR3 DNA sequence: TGTGCCAGCAGCCCACCGACTAGCCCCGGGGAGCTGTTTTTT. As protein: CASSPPTSPGELFF.

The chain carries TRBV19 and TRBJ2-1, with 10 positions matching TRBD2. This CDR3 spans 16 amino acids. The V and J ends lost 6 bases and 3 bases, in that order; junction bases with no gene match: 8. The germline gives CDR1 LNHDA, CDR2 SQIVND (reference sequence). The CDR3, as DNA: TGTGCCAGTAGAGCAACCGGGACTAGCGTCTACAATGAGCAGTTCTTC. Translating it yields CASRATGTSVYNEQFF.

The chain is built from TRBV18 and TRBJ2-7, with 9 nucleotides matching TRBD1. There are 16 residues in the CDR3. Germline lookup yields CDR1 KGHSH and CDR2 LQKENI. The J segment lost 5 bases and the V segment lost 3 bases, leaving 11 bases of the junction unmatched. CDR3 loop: CASSPNRQGVWHEQYF. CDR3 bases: TGTGCCAGCTCACCGAACCGACAGGGGGTATGGCACGAGCAGTACTTC.

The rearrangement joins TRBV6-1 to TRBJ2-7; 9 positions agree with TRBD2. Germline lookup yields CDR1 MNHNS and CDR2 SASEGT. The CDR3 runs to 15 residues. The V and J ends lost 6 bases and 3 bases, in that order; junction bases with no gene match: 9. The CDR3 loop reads CASSKIAGAGYEQYF. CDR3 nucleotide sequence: TGTGCCAGCAGCAAAATAGCGGGAGCGGGCTACGAGCAGTACTTC.

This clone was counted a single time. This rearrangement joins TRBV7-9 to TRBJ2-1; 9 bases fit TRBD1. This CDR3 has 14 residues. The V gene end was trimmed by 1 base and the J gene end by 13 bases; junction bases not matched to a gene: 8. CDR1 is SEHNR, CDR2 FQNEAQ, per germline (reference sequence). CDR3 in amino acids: CASSLVGTGSVQFF. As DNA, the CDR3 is TGTGCCAGCAGCTTAGTGGGGACAGGGTCGGTTCAGTTCTTC.

The CDR3, as DNA: TGTGCCAGTAGGGCCTACAATGAGCAGTTCTTC. It encodes CASRAYNEQFF. The genes are TRBV19 and TRBJ2-1; D ambiguous. This CDR3 has 11 amino acids. V lost 6 bases and J lost 2, with 2 bases in between. Germline CDR1 LNHDA, CDR2 SQIVND (reference sequence).

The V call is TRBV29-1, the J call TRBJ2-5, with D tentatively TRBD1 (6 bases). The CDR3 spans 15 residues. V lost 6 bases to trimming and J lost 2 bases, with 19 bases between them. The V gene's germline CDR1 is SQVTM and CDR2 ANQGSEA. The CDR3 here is CSVEIIGQRQETQYF. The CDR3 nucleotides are TGCAGCGTCGAAATCATTGGACAGAGACAAGAGACCCAGTACTTC. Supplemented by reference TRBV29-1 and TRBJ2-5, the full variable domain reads SAVISQKPSRDICQRGTSLTIQCQVDSQVTMMFWYRQQPGQSLTLIATANQGSEATYESGFVIDKFPISRPNLTFSTLTVSNMSPEDSSIYLCSVEIIGQRQETQYFGPGTRLLVL.

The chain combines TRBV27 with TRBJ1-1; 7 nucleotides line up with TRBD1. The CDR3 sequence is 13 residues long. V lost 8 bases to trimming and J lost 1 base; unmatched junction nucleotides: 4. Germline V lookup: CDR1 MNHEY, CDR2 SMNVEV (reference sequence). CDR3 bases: TGTGCCAGCCGAGGGGGCCCGAACACTGAAGCTTTCTTT. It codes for CASRGGPNTEAFF.

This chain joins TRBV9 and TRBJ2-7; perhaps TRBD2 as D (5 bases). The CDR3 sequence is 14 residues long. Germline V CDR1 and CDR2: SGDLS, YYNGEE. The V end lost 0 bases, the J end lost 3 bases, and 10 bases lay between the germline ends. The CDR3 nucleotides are TGTGCCAGCAGCGTAGCGGGGAGTAACTACGAGCAGTACTTC. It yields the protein CASSVAGSNYEQYF.

The CDR3 DNA reads as TGTGCCAGCAGCGTAGAAAACAGGGTCACAGATACGCAGTATTTT. This codes for CASSVENRVTDTQYF. The V call is TRBV9, the J call TRBJ2-3; possibly TRBD1 for D (6 bases). V lost 0 bases to trimming and J lost 2 bases, with 10 bases between them. This CDR3 has 15 amino acids. Germline lookup yields CDR1 SGDLS and CDR2 YYNGEE.

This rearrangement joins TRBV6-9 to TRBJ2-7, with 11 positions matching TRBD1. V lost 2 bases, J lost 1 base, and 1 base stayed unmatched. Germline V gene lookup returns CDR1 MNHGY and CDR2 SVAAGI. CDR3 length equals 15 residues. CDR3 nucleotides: TGTGCCAGCAGTTATCGGGACAGGGGGTCCTACGAGCAGTACTTC. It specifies CASSYRDRGSYEQYF.

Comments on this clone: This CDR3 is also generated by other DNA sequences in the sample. CDR3 in DNA: TGCGCCAGCAGCCAAGATTGGGGATCCTACGAGCAGTACTTC. It yields the protein CASSQDWGSYEQYF. V gene TRBV4-1 combines with J gene TRBJ2-7; D not certain. The germline V and J ends were trimmed by 0 bases and 1 base, with 7 bases remaining between them. Germline CDR1 reads MGHRA; CDR2 reads YSYEKL. This CDR3 spans 14 amino acids.

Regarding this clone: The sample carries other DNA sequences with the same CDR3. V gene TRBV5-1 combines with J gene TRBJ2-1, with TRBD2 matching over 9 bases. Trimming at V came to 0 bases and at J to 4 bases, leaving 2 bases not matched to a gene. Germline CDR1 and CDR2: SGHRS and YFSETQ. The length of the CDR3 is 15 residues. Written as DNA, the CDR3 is TGCGCCAGCAGCTTGGGTCTAGCGGGATACAATGAGCAGTTCTTC. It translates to CASSLGLAGYNEQFF. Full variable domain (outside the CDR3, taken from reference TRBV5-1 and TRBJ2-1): KAGVTQTPRYLIKTRGQQVTLSCSPISGHRSVSWYQQTPGQGLQFLFEYFSETQRNKGNFPGRFSGRQFSNSRSEMNVSTLELGDSALYLCASSLGLAGYNEQFFGPGTRLTVL.

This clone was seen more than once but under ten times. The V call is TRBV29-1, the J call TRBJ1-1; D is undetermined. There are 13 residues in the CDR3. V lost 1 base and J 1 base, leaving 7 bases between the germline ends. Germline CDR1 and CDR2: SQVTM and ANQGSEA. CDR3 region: CSVEGERNTEAFF. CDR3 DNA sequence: TGCAGCGTTGAAGGGGAAAGGAACACTGAAGCTTTCTTT.